Listed here are 8 T cell receptor beta chains from one sample, sequenced in a study of identical twins. TCRdb redid the calling of the 5' RACE reads with MiXCR, one entry per CDR3 protein. The sample records about 890,000 distinct CDR3 sequences, roughly an eighth being singletons. These data also featured in a second study, about yellow fever vaccine responses in identical twins.

The sequencing input was PBMCs. The receptor source for this set is a woman between 18 and 29 years old in good health.

V gene TRBV20-1 combines with J gene TRBJ2-3; 9 bases line up with TRBD2. V lost 0 bases to trimming and J lost 3 bases; unmatched junction nucleotides: 4. The CDR3 covers 15 residues. Germline V gene sequence: CDR1 DFQATT, CDR2 SNEGSKA (reference sequence). CDR3 protein: CSARDIAGGTDTQYF. The CDR3 DNA reads TGCAGTGCTAGAGATATTGCGGGAGGGACAGATACGCAGTATTTT.

J is TRBJ2-3 and V is TRBV11-3; 7 nucleotides align to TRBD1. CDR1 SGHNT and CDR2 YENEEA come from the germline V gene. V dropped 6 bases and J dropped 3; count of bases not matched to a gene: 15. The CDR3 loop spans 17 amino acids. In DNA, the CDR3 is TGTGCCAGCAGTTCTGCGACAGGGATTCTCTTAACAGATACGCAGTATTTT. It yields the protein CASSSATGILLTDTQYF. Combining the CDR3 with reference TRBV11-3 and TRBJ2-3 gives the whole variable domain EAGVVQSPRYKIIEKKQPVAFWCNPISGHNTLYWYLQNLGQGPELLIRYENEEAVDDSQLPKDRFSAERLKGVDSTLKIQPAELGDSAVYLCASSSATGILLTDTQYFGPGTRLTVL.

This clonotype was counted many times. The gene calls are TRBV3-1 and TRBJ1-1; possible D gene TRBD1, 6 bases. V was shortened by 4 bases and J by 4 bases, with 10 bases between the two germline ends. The CDR3 contains 13 residues. Germline-derived CDR1 and CDR2 are LGHDT and YNNKEL (reference sequence). The CDR3 nucleotides read TGTGCCAGCAGCCTCAGGGGCAGCACTGAAGCTTTCTTT. The encoded protein is CASSLRGSTEAFF.

In this sample, this clonotype turned up once. V and J are TRBV24-1 and TRBJ2-1; 7 nucleotides align to TRBD2. Germline V gene data show CDR1 as KGHDR and CDR2 as SFDVKD. V dropped 6 bases and J dropped 7; count of bases not matched to a gene: 11. The CDR3 is 15 amino acids. In nucleotides, the CDR3 is TGTGCCACCAGTAGAAGTGCGGGAGTAGGAAATGAGCAGTTCTTC. Amino acid sequence: CATSRSAGVGNEQFF.

This clonotype has a handful of counts. The chain uses TRBV12-3 or TRBV12-4 and TRBJ1-5; tentatively, D is TRBD1 (5 bases). V gave up 5 bases and J gave up 0 bases, with 14 bases separating them. The CDR3 is 16 residues long. CDR3 coding DNA: TGTGCCAGCAGTCTAGGGACGGAAAATAGCAATCAGCCCCAGCATTTT. Amino acid sequence: CASSLGTENSNQPQHF.

This clonotype has only a few counts. This chain uses TRBV20-1 with TRBJ2-1, with 11 bases identical to TRBD2. V trimming: 1 base; J trimming: 4 bases; junction bases outside the gene matches: 3. The CDR3 is made up of 15 amino acids. CDR1 and CDR2 (germline): DFQATT, SNEGSKA (reference sequence). CDR3 DNA: TGCAGTGCTAGAGGGGGGACTAGCGGATACAATGAGCAGTTCTTC. It yields the protein CSARGGTSGYNEQFF.

This clonotype came up a few times. This chain links TRBV6-1 with TRBJ2-5; D gene unclear. The CDR3 is made up of 15 amino acids. Per germline, CDR1 MNHNS and CDR2 SASEGT. V dropped 4 bases and J dropped 1 base, with 13 bases sitting between them. The chain's CDR3 is CASSAFPGGQETQYF. In DNA form, the CDR3 reads TGTGCCAGCAGTGCATTCCCCGGCGGCCAAGAGACCCAGTACTTC.

In its sample, this clonotype was seen a few times. The rearrangement joins TRBV5-1 to TRBJ2-1, with 8 bases identical to TRBD2. Trimming cost V 6 bases and J 6 bases; bases outside gene matches: 11. CDR1 SGHRS and CDR2 YFSETQ come from the germline V gene. This CDR3 comprises 15 residues. The chain's CDR3 is CASMLGSGRSNEQFF. CDR3 DNA: TGCGCCAGCATGCTTGGAAGCGGGAGAAGCAATGAGCAGTTCTTC.